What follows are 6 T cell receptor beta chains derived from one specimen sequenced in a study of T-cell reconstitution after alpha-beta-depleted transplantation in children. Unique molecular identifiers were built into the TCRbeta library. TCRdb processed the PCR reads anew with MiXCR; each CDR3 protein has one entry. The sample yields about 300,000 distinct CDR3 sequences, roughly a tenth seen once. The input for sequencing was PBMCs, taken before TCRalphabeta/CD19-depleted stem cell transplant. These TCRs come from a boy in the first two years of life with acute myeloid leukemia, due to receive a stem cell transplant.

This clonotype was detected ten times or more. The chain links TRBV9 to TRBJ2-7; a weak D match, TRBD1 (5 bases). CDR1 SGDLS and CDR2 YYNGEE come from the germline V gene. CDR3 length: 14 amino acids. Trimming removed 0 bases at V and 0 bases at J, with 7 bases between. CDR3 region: CASSVGDSSYEQYF. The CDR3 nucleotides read TGTGCCAGCAGCGTAGGTGACAGCTCCTACGAGCAGTACTTC.

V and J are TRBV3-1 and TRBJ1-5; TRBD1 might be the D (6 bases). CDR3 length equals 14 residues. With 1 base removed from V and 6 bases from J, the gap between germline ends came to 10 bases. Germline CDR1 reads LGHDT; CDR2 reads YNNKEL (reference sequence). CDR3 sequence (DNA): TGTGCCAGCAGCCAAGGGGGGGGGCGTCAGCCCCAGCATTTT. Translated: CASSQGGGRQPQHF.

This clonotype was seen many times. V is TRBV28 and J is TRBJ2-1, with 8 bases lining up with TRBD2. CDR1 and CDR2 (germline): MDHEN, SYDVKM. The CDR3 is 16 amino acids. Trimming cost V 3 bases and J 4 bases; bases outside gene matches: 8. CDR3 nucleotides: TGTGCCAGCAGTTTTTCGGCTAGCGGGCGTTACAATGAGCAGTTCTTC. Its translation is CASSFSASGRYNEQFF.

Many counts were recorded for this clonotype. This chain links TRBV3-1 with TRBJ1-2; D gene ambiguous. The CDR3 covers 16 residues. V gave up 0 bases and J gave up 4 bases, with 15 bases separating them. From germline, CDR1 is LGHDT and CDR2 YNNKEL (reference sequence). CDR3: CASSQDPPGIFYGYTF. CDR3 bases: TGTGCCAGCAGCCAAGATCCCCCTGGGATCTTCTATGGCTACACCTTC.

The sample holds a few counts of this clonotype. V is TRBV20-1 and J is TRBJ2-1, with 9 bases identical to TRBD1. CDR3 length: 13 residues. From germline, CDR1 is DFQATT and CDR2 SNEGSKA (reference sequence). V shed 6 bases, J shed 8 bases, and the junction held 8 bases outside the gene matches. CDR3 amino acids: CSAPGQGRHEQFF. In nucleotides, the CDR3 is TGCAGTGCCCCAGGACAGGGGAGGCATGAGCAGTTCTTC.

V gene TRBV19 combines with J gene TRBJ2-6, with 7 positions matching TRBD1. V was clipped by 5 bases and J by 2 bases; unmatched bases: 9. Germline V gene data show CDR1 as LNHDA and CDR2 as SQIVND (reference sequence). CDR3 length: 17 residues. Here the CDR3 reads CASSPRGQPPGANVLTF. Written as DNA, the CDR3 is TGTGCCAGTAGTCCTCGGGGACAGCCTCCTGGGGCCAACGTCCTGACTTTC.